The 11 T cell receptor beta chains below all came from one sample that was sequenced in a study of cytomegalovirus exposure and HLA in healthy donors. 60 Vbeta and 13 Jbeta primers were used in PCR. Sequencing used immunoSEQ multiplex PCR; TCRdb keeps in-frame clones, though not all of them. This table holds 90,000 to 150,000 clones, over 60% found once. The sequenced sample consisted of PBMCs. The receptor set was obtained from a man younger than 30 in good health and CMV-seropositive.

The chain is built from TRBV19 and TRBJ1-1; tentatively, D is TRBD1 (5 bases). Trimming cost V 7 bases and J 5 bases, with 17 bases left between them. The CDR3 runs 14 residues. Germline loops: CDR1 LNHDA, CDR2 SQIVND (reference sequence). CDR3 sequence: CASTVQSGGTEAFF. The DNA for the CDR3 is TGTGCCAGTACTGTACAGTCGGGGGGAACTGAAGCTTTCTTT.

This chain uses TRBV28 with TRBJ2-1; TRBD2 aligns across 11 bases. Germline CDR1 is MDHEN and CDR2 is SYDVKM. J was trimmed by 8 bases and V by 3 bases; bases with no gene match: 9. The CDR3 covers 16 residues. CDR3: CASSFFIAGGPDEQFF. The CDR3 coding sequence is TGTGCCAGCAGTTTTTTCATAGCGGGAGGGCCGGATGAGCAGTTCTTC.

V gene TRBV9 combines with J gene TRBJ2-1; 11 bases line up with TRBD1. The CDR3 sequence is 19 residues long. Trimming at V came to 2 bases and at J to 3 bases, leaving 13 bases not matched to a gene. Looked up from germline, CDR1 is SGDLS and CDR2 is YYNGEE. As DNA, the CDR3 is TGTGCCAGCAGCGTGGCCGGGACAGGGGGATTTTCGGGCTACAATGAGCAGTTCTTC. This codes for CASSVAGTGGFSGYNEQFF.

In this sample, this clone turned up a few times. The rearrangement joins TRBV2 to TRBJ1-2, with a weak D call TRBD1 (5 bases). The V end lost 5 bases, the J end lost 4 bases, and 14 bases lay between the germline ends. Germline V gene data show CDR1 as SNHLY and CDR2 as FYNNEI. This CDR3 spans 14 amino acids. CDR3 loop: CASSRDGGPYGYTF. The CDR3 bases are TGTGCCAGCAGTCGGGACGGGGGACCCTATGGCTACACCTTC.

The chain recombines TRBV5-1 with TRBJ2-5, with 7 bases identical to TRBD1. After removal of 4 bases from V and 5 bases from J, the junction contained 8 bases not matched to a gene. Per the germline V gene, CDR1 is SGHRS and CDR2 is YFSETQ. The CDR3 covers 14 residues. The CDR3 loop is CASSTDRVGETQYF. In DNA, the CDR3 is TGCGCCAGCAGCACTGACAGGGTTGGGGAGACCCAGTACTTC.

The chain combines TRBV7-9 with TRBJ2-5; 13 bases fit TRBD2. V lost 5 bases and J lost 5; bases outside the gene matches: 2. The germline V gene encodes CDR1 SEHNR and CDR2 FQNEAQ (reference sequence). The CDR3 is 14 amino acids. DNA for the CDR3: TGTGCCAGCAGCACGGGACTAGCGGGGGAGACCCAGTACTTC. This translates into CASSTGLAGETQYF.

CDR3 sequence reads: CASSFIGQGADTQYF. For the CDR3, the DNA is TGTGCCAGCAGTTTTATAGGACAGGGCGCAGATACGCAGTATTTT. The rearrangement links TRBV27 to TRBJ2-3; TRBD1 matches 8 bases. Looked up from germline, CDR1 is MNHEY and CDR2 is SMNVEV (reference sequence). The ends lost 3 bases at V and 4 bases at J; junction bases unmatched: 6. The CDR3 sequence is 15 residues long.

The V and J genes are TRBV15 and TRBJ2-1; D is undetermined. Per germline, CDR1 LNHNV and CDR2 YYDKDF (reference sequence). V dropped 5 bases and J dropped 3 bases, with 5 bases sitting between them. The CDR3 sequence is 12 residues long. CDR3 in amino acids: CATSLYYNEQFF. The CDR3 region has the DNA TGTGCCACCAGCCTATACTACAATGAGCAGTTCTTC.

The rearrangement links TRBV5-1 to TRBJ1-2; no reliable D call. This CDR3 contains 13 residues. Germline loops: CDR1 SGHRS, CDR2 YFSETQ. V lost 6 bases and J 4 bases, leaving 13 bases between the germline ends. CDR3 DNA: TGCGCCAGCACTTCGACGGCGGGCTATGGCTACACCTTC. Protein product: CASTSTAGYGYTF.

This chain joins TRBV6-5 and TRBJ1-2; D is undetermined. The germline CDR1 and CDR2 sequences are MNHEY and SVGAGI. This CDR3 has 13 residues. The ends were cut back, 5 bases at V and 4 bases at J, with 11 bases in the middle. The CDR3 loop is CASSEANGYGYTF. DNA for the CDR3: TGTGCCAGCAGTGAAGCCAACGGCTATGGCTACACCTTC.

The V gene is TRBV28, the J gene TRBJ2-4; the match to TRBD1 covers 12 bases. The CDR3 covers 16 residues. Germline V gene data show CDR1 as MDHEN and CDR2 as SYDVKM. The V segment lost 6 bases and the J segment 12 bases; nucleotides outside the gene matches: 15. CDR3 sequence: CASRPHGTGGSDSQYF. The CDR3 nucleotides read TGTGCCAGCAGACCCCACGGGACAGGGGGCTCGGACAGTCAGTACTTC.